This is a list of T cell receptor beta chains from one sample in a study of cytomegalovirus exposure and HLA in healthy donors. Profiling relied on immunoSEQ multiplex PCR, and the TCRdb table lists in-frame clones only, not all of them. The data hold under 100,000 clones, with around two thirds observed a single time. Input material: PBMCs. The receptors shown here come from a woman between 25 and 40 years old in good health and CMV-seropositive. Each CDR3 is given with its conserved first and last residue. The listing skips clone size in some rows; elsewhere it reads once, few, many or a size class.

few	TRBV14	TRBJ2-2	CASSSRGQGAGELFF
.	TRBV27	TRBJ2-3	CASSARGLADTDTQYF
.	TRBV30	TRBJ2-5	CAWSVLEAQYF
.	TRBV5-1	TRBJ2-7	CASEDGSSYEQYF
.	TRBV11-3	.	CASSPGLAGGISYEQYF
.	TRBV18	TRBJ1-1	CASSPPGDTEAFF
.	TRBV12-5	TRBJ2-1	CASGYTEVDEQFF
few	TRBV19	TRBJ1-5	CASSSGGAGQPQHF
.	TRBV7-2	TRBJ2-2	CASSFAGGGGTGELFF
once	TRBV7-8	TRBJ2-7	CASRLDTYEQYF
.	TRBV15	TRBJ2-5	CATSRDTQVRAQYF
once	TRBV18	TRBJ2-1	CASSPVANEQFF
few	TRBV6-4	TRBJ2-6	CASSDRGTGANVLTF
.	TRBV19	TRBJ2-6	CASKGAGWAGANVLTF
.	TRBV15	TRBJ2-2	CATKTGTSGGQNTGELFF
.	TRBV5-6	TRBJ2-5	CASSFLGTSGGAYETQYF
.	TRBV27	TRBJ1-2	CASSSGQGPYGYTF
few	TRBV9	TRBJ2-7	CASSAGTGSSEQYF
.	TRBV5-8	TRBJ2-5	CASSFQTGKRTQYF
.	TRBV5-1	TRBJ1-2	CASSFISSGTGGYTF
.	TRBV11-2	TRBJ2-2	CASSRGARAGELFF
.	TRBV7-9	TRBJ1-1	CASSSNMGRGTEAFF
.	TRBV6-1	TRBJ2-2	CASSETAAAGELFF
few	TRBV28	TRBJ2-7	CASSLFGQGYSGEQYF
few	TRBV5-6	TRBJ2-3	CASSLAASGITDTQYF
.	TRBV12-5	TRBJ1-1	CASGFRFGNTEAFF
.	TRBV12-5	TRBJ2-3	CASGLGAGEYF
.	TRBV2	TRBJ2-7	CATHSGGGNEQYF
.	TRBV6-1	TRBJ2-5	CASSELAAPETQYF
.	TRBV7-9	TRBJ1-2	CASSSSTAAKF
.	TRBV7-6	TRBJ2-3	CASRPMSTDTQYF
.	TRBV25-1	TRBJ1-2	CASSEYARGNYGYTF
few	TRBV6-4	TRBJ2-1	CASSGLAGGNEQFF
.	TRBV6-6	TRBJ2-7	CASSHGQRRSYEQYF
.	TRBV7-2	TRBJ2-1	CASSLGTGPNEQFF
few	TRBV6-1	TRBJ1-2	CASSDYHRGGYPF
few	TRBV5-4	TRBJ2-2	CASSLARGANTGELFF
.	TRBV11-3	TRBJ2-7	CASSSSAGKYEQYF
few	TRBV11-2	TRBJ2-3	CASSERGLTTDTQYF
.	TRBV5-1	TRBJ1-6	CASSLAFGGTNSPLHF
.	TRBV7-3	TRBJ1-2	CASSSLQGSGYTF
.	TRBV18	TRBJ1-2	CASSPPNWGQGDYGYTF
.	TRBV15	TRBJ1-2	CATSTGGTGTGYPF
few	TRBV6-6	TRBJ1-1	CASTTQGQHTEAFF
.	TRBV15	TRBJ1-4	CATSRDLGLSEKLFF
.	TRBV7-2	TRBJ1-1	CASSVLGGTEAFF
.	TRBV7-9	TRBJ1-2	CSSSLPARGGYTF
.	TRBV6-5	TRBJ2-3	CASSSQAGGRRDTRYF
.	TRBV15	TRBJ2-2	CATSKNRGTGELFF
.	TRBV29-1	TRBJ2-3	CTAGGRGTDTQYF
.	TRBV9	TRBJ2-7	CASSSRQGADEQYF